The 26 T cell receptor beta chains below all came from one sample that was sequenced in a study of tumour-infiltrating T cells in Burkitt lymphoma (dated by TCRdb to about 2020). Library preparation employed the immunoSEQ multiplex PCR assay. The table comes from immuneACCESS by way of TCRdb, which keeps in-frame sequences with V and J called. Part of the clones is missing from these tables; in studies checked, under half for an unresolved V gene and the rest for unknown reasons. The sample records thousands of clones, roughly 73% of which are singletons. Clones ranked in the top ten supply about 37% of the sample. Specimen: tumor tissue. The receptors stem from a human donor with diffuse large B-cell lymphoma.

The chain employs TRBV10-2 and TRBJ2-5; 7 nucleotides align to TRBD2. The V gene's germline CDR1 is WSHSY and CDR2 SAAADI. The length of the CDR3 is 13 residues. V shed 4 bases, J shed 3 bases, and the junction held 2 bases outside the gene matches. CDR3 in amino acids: CASSVGLEETQYF. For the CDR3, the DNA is TGCGCCAGCAGTGTCGGACTAGAAGAGACCCAGTACTTC.

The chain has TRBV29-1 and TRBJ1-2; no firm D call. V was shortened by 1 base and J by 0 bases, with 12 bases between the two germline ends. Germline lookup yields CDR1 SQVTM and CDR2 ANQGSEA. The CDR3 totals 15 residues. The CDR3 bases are TGCAGCGTTGAAGTCGAGGGCCGGCCTAACTATGGCTACACCTTC. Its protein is CSVEVEGRPNYGYTF.

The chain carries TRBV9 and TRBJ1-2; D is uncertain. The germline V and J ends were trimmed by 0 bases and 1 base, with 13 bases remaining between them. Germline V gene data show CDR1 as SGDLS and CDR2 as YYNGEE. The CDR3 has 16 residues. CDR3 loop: CASSVDPADLNYGYTF. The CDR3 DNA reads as TGTGCCAGCAGCGTAGACCCCGCAGATCTTAACTATGGCTACACCTTC.

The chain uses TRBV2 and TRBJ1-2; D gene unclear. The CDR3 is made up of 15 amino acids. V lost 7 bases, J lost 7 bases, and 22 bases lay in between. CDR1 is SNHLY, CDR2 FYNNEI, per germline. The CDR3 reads CASNEGPRGIVGYTF. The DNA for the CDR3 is TGTGCCAGCAACGAAGGTCCCCGAGGCATAGTTGGCTACACCTTC. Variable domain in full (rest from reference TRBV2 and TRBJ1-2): EPEVTQTPSHQVTQMGQEVILRCVPISNHLYFYWYRQILGQKVEFLVSFYNNEISEKSEIFDDQFSVERPDGSNFTLKIRSTKLEDSAMYFCASNEGPRGIVGYTFGSGTRLTVV.

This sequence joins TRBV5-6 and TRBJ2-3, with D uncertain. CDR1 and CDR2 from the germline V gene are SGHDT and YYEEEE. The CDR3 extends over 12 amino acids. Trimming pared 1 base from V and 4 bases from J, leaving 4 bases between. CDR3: CASSLRSDTQYF. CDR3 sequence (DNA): TGTGCCAGCAGCTTGAGATCAGATACGCAGTATTTT.

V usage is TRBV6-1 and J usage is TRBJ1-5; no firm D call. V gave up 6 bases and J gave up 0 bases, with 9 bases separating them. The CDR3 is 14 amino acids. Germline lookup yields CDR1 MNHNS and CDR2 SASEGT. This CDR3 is CASRAVYSNQPQHF. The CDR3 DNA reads TGTGCCAGCAGGGCGGTGTATAGCAATCAGCCCCAGCATTTT.

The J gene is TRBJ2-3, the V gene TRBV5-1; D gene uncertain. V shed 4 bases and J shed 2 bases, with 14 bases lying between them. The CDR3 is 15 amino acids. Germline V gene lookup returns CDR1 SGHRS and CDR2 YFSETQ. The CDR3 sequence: CASSPRTDTTDTQYF. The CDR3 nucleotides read TGCGCCAGCAGCCCAAGAACCGACACCACAGATACGCAGTATTTT.

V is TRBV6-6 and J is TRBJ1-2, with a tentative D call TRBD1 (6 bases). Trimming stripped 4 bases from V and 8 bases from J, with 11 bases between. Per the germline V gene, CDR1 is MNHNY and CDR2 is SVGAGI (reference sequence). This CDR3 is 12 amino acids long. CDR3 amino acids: CASSWDIRGYTF. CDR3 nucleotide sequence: TGTGCCAGCAGTTGGGACATCCGAGGCTACACCTTC.

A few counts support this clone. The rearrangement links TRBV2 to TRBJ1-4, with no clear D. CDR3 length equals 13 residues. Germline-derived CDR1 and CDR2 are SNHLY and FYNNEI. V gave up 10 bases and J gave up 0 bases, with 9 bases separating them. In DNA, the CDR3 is TGTGCCACCTCATTTGCAACTAATGAAAAACTGTTTTTT. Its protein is CATSFATNEKLFF. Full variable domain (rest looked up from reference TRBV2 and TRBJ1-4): EPEVTQTPSHQVTQMGQEVILRCVPISNHLYFYWYRQILGQKVEFLVSFYNNEISEKSEIFDDQFSVERPDGSNFTLKIRSTKLEDSAMYFCATSFATNEKLFFGSGTQLSVL.

CDR3 amino acids: CATGKPAYF. CDR3 DNA sequence: TGTGCCACTGGGAAGCCTGCGTACTTC. The chain is built from TRBV2 and TRBJ2-7; the D is unclear. Trimming shortened V by 10 bases and J by 12 bases, and 13 bases separated the two germline ends. The CDR3 has 9 amino acids. Germline CDR1 is SNHLY and CDR2 is FYNNEI.

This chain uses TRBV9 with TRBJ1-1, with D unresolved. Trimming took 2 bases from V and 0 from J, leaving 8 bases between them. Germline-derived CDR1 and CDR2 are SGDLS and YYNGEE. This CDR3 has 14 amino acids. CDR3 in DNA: TGTGCCAGCAGCGTGTCGGAGGTGAACACTGAAGCTTTCTTT. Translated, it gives CASSVSEVNTEAFF.

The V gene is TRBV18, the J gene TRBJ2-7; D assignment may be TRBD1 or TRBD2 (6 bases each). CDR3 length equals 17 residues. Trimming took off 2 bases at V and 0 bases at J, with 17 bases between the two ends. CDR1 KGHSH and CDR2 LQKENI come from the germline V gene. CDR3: CASSPSRGALFSYEQYF. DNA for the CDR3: TGTGCCAGCTCACCATCGAGGGGGGCCCTTTTCTCCTACGAGCAGTACTTC.

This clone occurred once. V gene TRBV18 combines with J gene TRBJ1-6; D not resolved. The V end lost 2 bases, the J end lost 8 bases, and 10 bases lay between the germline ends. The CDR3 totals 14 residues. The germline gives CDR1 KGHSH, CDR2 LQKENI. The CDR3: CASSPSSWDSPLHF. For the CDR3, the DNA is TGTGCCAGCTCACCATCATCCTGGGATTCACCCCTCCACTTT.

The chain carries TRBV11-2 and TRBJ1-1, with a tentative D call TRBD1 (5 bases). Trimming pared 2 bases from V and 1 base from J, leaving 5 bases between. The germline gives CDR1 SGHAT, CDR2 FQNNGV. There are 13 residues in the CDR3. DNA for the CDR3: TGTGCCAGCAGCTTACAGGGGAACACTGAAGCTTTCTTT. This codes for CASSLQGNTEAFF. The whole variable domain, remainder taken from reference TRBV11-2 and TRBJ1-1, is EAGVAQSPRYKIIEKRQSVAFWCNPISGHATLYWYQQILGQGPKLLIQFQNNGVVDDSQLPKDRFSAERLKGVDSTLKIQPAKLEDSAVYLCASSLQGNTEAFFGQGTRLTVV.

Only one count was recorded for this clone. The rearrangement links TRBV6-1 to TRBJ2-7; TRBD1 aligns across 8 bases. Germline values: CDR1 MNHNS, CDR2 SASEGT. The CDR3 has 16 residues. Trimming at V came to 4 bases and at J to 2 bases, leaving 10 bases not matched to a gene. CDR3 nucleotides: TGTGCCAGCAGTGGGACAGGGCCGCTGACTGCCTACGAGCAGTACTTC. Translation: CASSGTGPLTAYEQYF.

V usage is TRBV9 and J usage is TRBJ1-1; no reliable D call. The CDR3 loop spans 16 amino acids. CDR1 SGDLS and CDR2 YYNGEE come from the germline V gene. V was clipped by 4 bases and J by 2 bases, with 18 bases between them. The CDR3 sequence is CASSTIPGSPNTEAFF. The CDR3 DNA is TGTGCCAGCAGCACTATACCCGGGTCCCCCAACACTGAAGCTTTCTTT. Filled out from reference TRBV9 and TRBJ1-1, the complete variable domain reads DSGVTQTPKHLITATGQRVTLRCSPRSGDLSVYWYQQSLDQGLQFLIQYYNGEERAKGNILERFSAQQFPDLHSELNLSSLELGDSALYFCASSTIPGSPNTEAFFGQGTRLTVV.

CDR3 protein: CASKASGTANYGYTF. The CDR3 bases are TGTGCCAGCAAAGCCTCAGGGACGGCTAACTATGGCTACACCTTC. This rearrangement joins TRBV28 to TRBJ1-2, with TRBD1 as a possible D gene (5 bases). Per the germline V gene, CDR1 is MDHEN and CDR2 is SYDVKM. Trimming took off 7 bases at V and 0 bases at J, with 15 bases between the two ends. There are 15 residues in the CDR3.

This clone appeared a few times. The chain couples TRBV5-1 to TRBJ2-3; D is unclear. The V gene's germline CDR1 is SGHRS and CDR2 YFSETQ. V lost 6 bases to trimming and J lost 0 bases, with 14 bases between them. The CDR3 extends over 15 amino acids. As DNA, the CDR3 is TGCGCCAGCACCTCGTACGGAGCTAGCACAGATACGCAGTATTTT. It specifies CASTSYGASTDTQYF.

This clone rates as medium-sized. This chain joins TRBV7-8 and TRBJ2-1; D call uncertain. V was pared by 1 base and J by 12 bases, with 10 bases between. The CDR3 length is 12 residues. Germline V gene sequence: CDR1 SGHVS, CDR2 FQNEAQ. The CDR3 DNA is TGTGCCAGCAGCTTAGTAGGTTCTGCGCAGTTCTTC. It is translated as CASSLVGSAQFF.

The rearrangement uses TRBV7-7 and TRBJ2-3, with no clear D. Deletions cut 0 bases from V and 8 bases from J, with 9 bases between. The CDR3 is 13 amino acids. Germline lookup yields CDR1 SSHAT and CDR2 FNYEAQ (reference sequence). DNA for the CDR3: TGTGCCAGCAGCTTAGCGCTAAGCTCTACGCAGTATTTT. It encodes CASSLALSSTQYF.

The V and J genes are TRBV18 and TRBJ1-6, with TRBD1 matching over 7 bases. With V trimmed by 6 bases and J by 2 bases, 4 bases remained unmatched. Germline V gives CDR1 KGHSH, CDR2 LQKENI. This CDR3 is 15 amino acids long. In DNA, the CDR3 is TGTGCCAGCTCCACTGGGACAGCCTATAATTCACCCCTCCACTTT. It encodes CASSTGTAYNSPLHF.

DNA for the CDR3: TGTGCCAGCAGCTTATGGGGTACGCAGTATTTT. Its translation: CASSLWGTQYF. The chain links TRBV11-2 to TRBJ2-3, with D hard to call. The germline CDR1 and CDR2 sequences are SGHAT and FQNNGV. This CDR3 is built from 11 residues. Trimming cost V 2 bases and J 8 bases, with 5 bases left between them. Full variable domain (missing parts from reference TRBV11-2 and TRBJ2-3): EAGVAQSPRYKIIEKRQSVAFWCNPISGHATLYWYQQILGQGPKLLIQFQNNGVVDDSQLPKDRFSAERLKGVDSTLKIQPAKLEDSAVYLCASSLWGTQYFGPGTRLTVL.

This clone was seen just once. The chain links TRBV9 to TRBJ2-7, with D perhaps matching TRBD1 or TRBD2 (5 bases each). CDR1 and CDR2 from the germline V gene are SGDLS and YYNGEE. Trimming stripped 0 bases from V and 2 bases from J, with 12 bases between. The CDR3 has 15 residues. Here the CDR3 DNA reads TGTGCCAGCAGCGTAGGAGGGGACGGAACCTACGAGCAGTACTTC. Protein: CASSVGGDGTYEQYF.

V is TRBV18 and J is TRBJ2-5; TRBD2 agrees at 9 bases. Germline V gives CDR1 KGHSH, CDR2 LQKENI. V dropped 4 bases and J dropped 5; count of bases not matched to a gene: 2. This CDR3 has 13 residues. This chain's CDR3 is CASSRGLAETQYF. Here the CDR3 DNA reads TGTGCCAGCTCACGGGGACTAGCCGAGACCCAGTACTTC.

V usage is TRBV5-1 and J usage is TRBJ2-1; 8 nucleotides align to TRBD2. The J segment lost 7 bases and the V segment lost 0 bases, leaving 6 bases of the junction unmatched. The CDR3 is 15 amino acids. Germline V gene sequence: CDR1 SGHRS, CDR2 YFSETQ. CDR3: CASSLASGGHNEQFF. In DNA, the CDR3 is TGCGCCAGCAGCTTGGCCTCGGGGGGGCATAATGAGCAGTTCTTC.

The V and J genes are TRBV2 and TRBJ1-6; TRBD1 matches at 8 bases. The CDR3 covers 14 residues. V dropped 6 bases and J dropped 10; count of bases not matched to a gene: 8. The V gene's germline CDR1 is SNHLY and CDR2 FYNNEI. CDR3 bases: TGTGCCAGCAGACTCGGACAGGGTGGGTCACCCCTCCACTTT. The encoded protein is CASRLGQGGSPLHF.